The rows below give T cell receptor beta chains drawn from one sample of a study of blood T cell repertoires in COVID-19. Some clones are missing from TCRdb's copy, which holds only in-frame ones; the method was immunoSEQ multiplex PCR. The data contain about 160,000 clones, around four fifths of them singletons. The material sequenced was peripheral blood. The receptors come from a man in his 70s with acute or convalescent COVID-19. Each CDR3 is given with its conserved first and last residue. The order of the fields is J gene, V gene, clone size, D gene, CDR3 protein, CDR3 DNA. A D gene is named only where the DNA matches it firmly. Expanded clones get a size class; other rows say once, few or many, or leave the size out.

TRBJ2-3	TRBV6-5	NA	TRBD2	CASKISGGLTDTQYF	TGTGCCAGCAAAATTAGCGGGGGGCTCACAGATACGCAGTATTTT
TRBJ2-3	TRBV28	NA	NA	CASSLPRQPTDTQYF	TGTGCCAGCAGTTTACCTAGACAGCCTACAGATACGCAGTATTTT
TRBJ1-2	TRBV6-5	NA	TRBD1	CASSLRDRANYGYTF	TGTGCCAGCAGTTTGCGGGACAGAGCTAACTATGGCTACACCTTC
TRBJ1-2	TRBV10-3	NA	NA	CAISGFQGNSGYTF	TGTGCCATCAGTGGATTCCAGGGAAACTCTGGCTACACCTTC
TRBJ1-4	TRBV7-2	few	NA	CASSSTGNFNEKLFF	TGTGCCAGCAGCTCCACAGGGAACTTTAATGAAAAACTGTTTTTT
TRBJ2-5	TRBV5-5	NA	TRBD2	CASSLGAGGLAGTLQETQYF	TGTGCCAGCTCCCTCGGCGCAGGGGGACTAGCGGGGACACTCCAAGAGACCCAGTACTTC
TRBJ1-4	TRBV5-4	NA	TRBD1	CASSFGGTAATNEKLFF	TGTGCCAGCAGCTTTGGAGGGACAGCTGCAACTAATGAAAAACTGTTTTTT
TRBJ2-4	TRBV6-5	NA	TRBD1	CASSYSGTGVDIQYF	TGTGCCAGCAGTTACTCTGGGACAGGGGTGGACATTCAGTACTTC
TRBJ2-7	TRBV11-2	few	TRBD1	CASSALPGQGAYEQYF	TGTGCCAGCAGCGCCCTACCGGGACAGGGGGCCTACGAGCAGTACTTC
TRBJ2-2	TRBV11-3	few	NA	CASSSGSQAAGELFF	TGTGCCAGCAGCTCGGGGTCTCAAGCCGCCGGGGAGCTGTTTTTT
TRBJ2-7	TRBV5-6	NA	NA	CASSLTGPRDEQYF	TGTGCCAGCAGCTTAACAGGGCCCCGGGACGAGCAGTACTTC
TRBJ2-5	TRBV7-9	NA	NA	CASSPHSVPPETQYF	TGTGCCAGCAGCCCCCACTCGGTCCCCCCTGAGACCCAGTACTTC
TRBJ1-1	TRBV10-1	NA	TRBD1	CASSDGGQGKVNTEAFF	TGCGCCAGCAGTGATGGAGGACAGGGGAAGGTGAACACTGAAGCTTTCTTT
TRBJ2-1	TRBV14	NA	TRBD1	CASSQSPDRLYNEQFF	TGTGCCAGCAGCCAATCGCCGGACAGGCTTTACAATGAGCAGTTCTTC
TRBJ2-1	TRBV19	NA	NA	CASKVSSRSLKQFF	TGTGCCAGTAAAGTATCTTCGAGATCTCTTAAGCAGTTCTTC
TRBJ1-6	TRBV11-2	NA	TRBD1	CASSSRTGKSPLHF	TGTGCCAGCAGCTCCCGGACAGGGAAGTCACCCCTCCACTTT
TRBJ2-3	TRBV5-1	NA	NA	CASKGGVITDTQYF	TGCGCCAGCAAGGGCGGGGTGATCACAGATACGCAGTATTTT
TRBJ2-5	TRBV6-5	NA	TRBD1	CASRLDRVRETQYF	TGTGCCAGCAGGCTGGACAGGGTCCGGGAGACCCAGTACTTC
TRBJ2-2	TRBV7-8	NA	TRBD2	CASSLAPSGRWLFF	TGTGCCAGCAGCTTAGCTCCTAGCGGGAGATGGCTGTTTTTT
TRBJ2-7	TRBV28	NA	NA	CAIQHRVVHEQYF	TGTGCCATTCAGCACAGGGTTGTCCACGAGCAGTACTTC
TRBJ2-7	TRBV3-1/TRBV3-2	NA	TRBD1	CASSQDRVRGHEQYF	TGTGCCAGCAGCCAAGATAGAGTCAGGGGGCACGAGCAGTACTTC
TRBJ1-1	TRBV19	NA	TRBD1	CATRIGTGRLNTEAFF	TGTGCCACGAGAATCGGGACAGGGCGCCTGAACACTGAAGCTTTCTTT
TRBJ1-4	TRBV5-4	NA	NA	CASSSDRTDEKLFF	TGTGCCAGCAGTTCCGACAGAACAGATGAAAAACTGTTTTTT
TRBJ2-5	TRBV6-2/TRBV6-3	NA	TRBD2	CASSSSGVQETQYF	TGTGCCAGCAGTTCTAGCGGAGTCCAAGAGACCCAGTACTTC
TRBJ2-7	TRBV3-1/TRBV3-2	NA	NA	CASRHRTPEGYEQYF	TGTGCCAGCAGGCACCGGACTCCGGAGGGATACGAGCAGTACTTC
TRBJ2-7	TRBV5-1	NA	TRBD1	CASSFGTGGSSEQYF	TGCGCCAGCAGCTTCGGGACAGGGGGTTCAAGCGAGCAGTACTTC
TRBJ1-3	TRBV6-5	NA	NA	CASIELSGNTIYF	TGTGCCTCAATCGAGCTCTCTGGAAACACCATATATTTT
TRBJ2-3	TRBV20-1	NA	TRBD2	CSASGLAGGTDTQYF	TGCAGTGCTAGTGGTCTAGCGGGAGGGACAGATACGCAGTATTTT
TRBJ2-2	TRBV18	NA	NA	CASSPSGGAPNTGELFF	TGTGCCAGCTCACCATCAGGAGGGGCCCCGAACACCGGGGAGCTGTTTTTT
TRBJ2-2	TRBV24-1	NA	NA	CATSVAGKGVTGELFF	TGTGCCACCAGTGTAGCCGGAAAAGGGGTCACCGGGGAGCTGTTTTTT
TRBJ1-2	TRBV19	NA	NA	CASSFRGGGYTF	TGTGCCAGTAGTTTCAGGGGCGGTGGCTACACCTTC
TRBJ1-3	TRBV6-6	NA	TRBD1	CASGTGTAFSGNTIYF	TGTGCCAGCGGGACCGGGACAGCATTCTCTGGAAACACCATATATTTT
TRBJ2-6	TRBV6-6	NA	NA	CASSTGHSGANVLTF	TGTGCCAGCAGTACAGGCCACTCTGGGGCCAACGTCCTGACTTTC
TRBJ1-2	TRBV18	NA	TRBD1	CASSHLTGTEGYTF	TGTGCCAGCTCACATCTAACAGGGACAGAGGGCTACACCTTC
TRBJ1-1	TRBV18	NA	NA	CASSLGGGLNTEAFF	TGTGCCAGCTCACTGGGTGGAGGTTTGAACACTGAAGCTTTCTTT
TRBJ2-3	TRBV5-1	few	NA	CASSLTGWGADTQYF	TGCGCCAGCAGCTTGACAGGGTGGGGTGCAGATACGCAGTATTTT
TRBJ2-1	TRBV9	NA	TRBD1	CASSFNRGNEQFF	TGTGCCAGCAGCTTCAACAGGGGCAATGAGCAGTTCTTC
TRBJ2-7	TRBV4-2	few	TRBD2	CASSQDLAGGYEQYF	TGTGCCAGCAGCCAAGATCTAGCGGGGGGCTACGAGCAGTACTTC
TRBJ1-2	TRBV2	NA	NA	CASRPGQSLYGYTF	TGTGCCAGCAGGCCCGGACAGAGTCTTTATGGCTACACCTTC
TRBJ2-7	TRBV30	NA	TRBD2	CAGETTSGSHEQYF	TGTGCCGGGGAAACGACTAGCGGGAGCCACGAGCAGTACTTC